This T cell receptor (beta chain) was captured in a study of early T cells in non-severe SARS-CoV-2 infection. About the study: Sequenced material consisted of bulk RNA (from unsorted whole blood), and chains were unpaired.

In this sample, this clonotype turned up once. The CDR3 loop spans 15 amino acids. The V gene lost 5 bases and the J gene lost 3 bases, with 13 bases spanning the gap. Per germline, CDR1 MDHEN and CDR2 SYDVKM. A single record per CDR3 protein comes from TCRdb applying MiXCR to the 5' RACE reads. The sample lists under 100,000 distinct CDR3 sequences; about 11% were seen once. Source material: whole blood. The sequence came from an adult who was a healthcare worker with PCR-confirmed SARS-CoV-2 infection or an uninfected control (not recorded which). The rearrangement joins TRBV28 to TRBJ1-4; D is unresolved. The CDR3 DNA reads TGTGCCAGCAGTAATTACGAGGGTCCTAATGAAAAACTGTTTTTT. It codes for CASSNYEGPNEKLFF.